This T cell receptor (beta chain) appears in the sequencing data of a study of CD8+ T cells in alopecia areata. Study-wide results and caveats: Scalp clonality and expanded CD8+ clones among the top 100 fell significantly with tofacitinib. Amid tofacitinib therapy, many expanded lesional clones stayed present in scalp and blood.

Treatment meaning: oral pan-JAK inhibitor, 5-10 mg twice daily. CDR1 is SGDLS, CDR2 YYNGEE, per germline. Trimming removed 4 bases from V and 7 bases from J; junction bases left unmatched: 14. The length of the CDR3 is 18 residues. Reverse transcription of extracted RNA yielded cDNA, which provided the sequencing template. The protocol was immunoSEQ multiplex PCR, while the TCRdb copy is restricted to in-frame clones and leaves out a portion. The sample includes about 210,000 clones, more than 55% of them seen just once. This clone was counted only a few times. Its antigen is undetermined. This TCR derives from a human donor with alopecia areata. The sequences come from CD4+ T cells sorted from blood, collected around week 46, from a patient treated with tofacitinib. This chain joins TRBV9 and TRBJ2-1; 13 nucleotides agree with TRBD2. This chain's CDR3 is CASSPRRQLAGGWNEQFF. CDR3 sequence (DNA): TGTGCCAGCAGCCCGCGGAGACAACTAGCGGGGGGGTGGAATGAGCAGTTCTTC.